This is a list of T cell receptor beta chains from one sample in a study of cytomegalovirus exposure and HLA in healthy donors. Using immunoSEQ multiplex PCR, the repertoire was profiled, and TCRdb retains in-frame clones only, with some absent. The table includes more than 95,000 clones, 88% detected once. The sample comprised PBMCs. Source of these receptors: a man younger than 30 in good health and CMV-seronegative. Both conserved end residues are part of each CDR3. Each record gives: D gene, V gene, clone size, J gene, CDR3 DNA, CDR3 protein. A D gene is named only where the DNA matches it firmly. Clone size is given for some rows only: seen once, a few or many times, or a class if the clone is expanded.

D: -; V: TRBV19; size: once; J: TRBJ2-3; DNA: TGTGCCAGTAGTATCTTCTTCCTAAGCACAGATACGCAGTATTTT; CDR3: CASSIFFLSTDTQYF
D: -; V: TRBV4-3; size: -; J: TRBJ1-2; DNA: TGCGCCAGCAGCCAAGATAATTTGGGGGGTAGTTGGGGCTATGGCTACACCTTC; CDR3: CASSQDNLGGSWGYGYTF
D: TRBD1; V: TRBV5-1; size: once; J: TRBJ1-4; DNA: TGCGCCAGCAGCTCGACAGGGCTTCGAGAAAAACTGTTTTTT; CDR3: CASSSTGLREKLFF
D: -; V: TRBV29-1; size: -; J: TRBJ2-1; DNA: TGCAGCGTTTTCAGGCCCTCCTTTAGTGAGCAGTTCTTC; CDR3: CSVFRPSFSEQFF
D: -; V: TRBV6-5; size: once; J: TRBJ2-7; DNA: TGTGCCAGCAGTTACTCGACCCAGGGCGCCTACGAGCAGTACTTC; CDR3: CASSYSTQGAYEQYF
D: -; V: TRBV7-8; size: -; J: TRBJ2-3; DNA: TGTGCCAGCAGCTCCAGTCCTCTGAGCACAGATACGCAGTATTTT; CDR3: CASSSSPLSTDTQYF
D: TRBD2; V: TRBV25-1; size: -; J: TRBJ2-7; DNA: TGTGCCAGCAGTGGACGGACTAGCGGGAGATACTACGAGCAGTACTTC; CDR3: CASSGRTSGRYYEQYF
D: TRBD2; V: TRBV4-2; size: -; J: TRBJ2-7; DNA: TGTGCCAGCAGCCAAGTCTGGGAGGGCCCCGACGAGCAGTACTTC; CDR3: CASSQVWEGPDEQYF
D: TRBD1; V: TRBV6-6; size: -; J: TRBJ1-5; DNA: TGTGCCAGCAGTGGACAGGGCAATGCCCAGCCCCAGCATTTT; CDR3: CASSGQGNAQPQHF
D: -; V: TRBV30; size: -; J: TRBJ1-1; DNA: TGTGCCTGGAACTTTAGGGGATACACTGAAGCTTTCTTT; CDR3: CAWNFRGYTEAFF
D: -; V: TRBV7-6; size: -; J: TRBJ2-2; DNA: TGTGCCAGCAGCTTAGGAGAGGGCGGGTGGACCGGGGAGCTGTTTTTT; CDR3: CASSLGEGGWTGELFF
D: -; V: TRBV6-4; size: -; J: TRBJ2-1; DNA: TGTGCCAGCAGTGACGGCCCAAGCGGGCACAATGAGCAGTTCTTC; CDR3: CASSDGPSGHNEQFF
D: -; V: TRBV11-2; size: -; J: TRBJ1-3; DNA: TGTGCCAGCAGCTTTTTTTTAGGGGATCTTGGAAACACCATATATTTT; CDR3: CASSFFLGDLGNTIYF
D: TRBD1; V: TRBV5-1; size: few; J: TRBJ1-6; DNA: TGCGCCAGCAGCCGGACAGGGGCATATTCACCCCTCCACTTT; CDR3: CASSRTGAYSPLHF
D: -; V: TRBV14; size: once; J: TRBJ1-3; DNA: TGTGCCAGCAGCCAAGACGGACTTAGCGCAAACACCATATATTTT; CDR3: CASSQDGLSANTIYF
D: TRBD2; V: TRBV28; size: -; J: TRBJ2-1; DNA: TGTGCCAGCAGGACCCTGGCGGGGGGTAGCACGATCCGGGAGCAGTTCTTC; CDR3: CASRTLAGGSTIREQFF
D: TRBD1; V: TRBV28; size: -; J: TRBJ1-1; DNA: TGTGCCAGCAGTCGATTGACAGGGCCCATGAACACTGAAGCTTTCTTT; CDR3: CASSRLTGPMNTEAFF
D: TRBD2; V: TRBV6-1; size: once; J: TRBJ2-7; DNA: TGTGCCAGCAGAATAGCGGGAGAGACCTCCTACGAGCAGTACTTC; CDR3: CASRIAGETSYEQYF
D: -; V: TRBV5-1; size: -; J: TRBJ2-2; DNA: TGCGCCAGCAGCTTGGGGCAGCGGAACACCGGGGAGCTGTTTTTT; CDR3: CASSLGQRNTGELFF
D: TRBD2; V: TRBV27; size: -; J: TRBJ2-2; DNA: TGTGCCAGCTGGACTAGCGGACAAGGGACCGGGGAGCTGTTTTTT; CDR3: CASWTSGQGTGELFF
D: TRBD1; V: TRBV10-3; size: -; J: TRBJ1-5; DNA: TGTGCCATCAGTGAGTCAAACAGGGGATTTGAGCAGCCCCAGCATTTT; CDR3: CAISESNRGFEQPQHF
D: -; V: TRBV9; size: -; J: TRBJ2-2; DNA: TGTGCCAGCAGCGTAGACTCGCGGACCGGGGAGCTGTTTTTT; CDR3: CASSVDSRTGELFF
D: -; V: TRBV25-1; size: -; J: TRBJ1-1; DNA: TGTGCCAGCAGTTTGGTTAGCGTGATATTCTTT; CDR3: CASSLVSVIFF
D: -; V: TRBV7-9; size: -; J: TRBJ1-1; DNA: TGTGCCAGCAGCTTAGTAGTGCGGTCGAGGAACACTGAAGCTTTCTTT; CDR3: CASSLVVRSRNTEAFF
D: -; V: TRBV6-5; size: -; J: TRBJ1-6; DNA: TGTGCCAGCAGTTACACCTCCGGCCGGGGGGATTCACCCCTCCACTTT; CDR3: CASSYTSGRGDSPLHF
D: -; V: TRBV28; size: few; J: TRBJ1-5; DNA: TGTGCCAGCCGAGAGGTCGGCAATCAGCCCCAGCATTTT; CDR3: CASREVGNQPQHF
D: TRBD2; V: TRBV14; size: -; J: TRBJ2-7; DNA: TGTGCCAGCAGCCCTGGGACTAGCGGGGTATACGAGCAGTACTTC; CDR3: CASSPGTSGVYEQYF
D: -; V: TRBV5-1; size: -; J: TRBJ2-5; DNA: TGCGCCAGCAGCTTGGACCAGGGTCCGGTGACCCAGTACTTC; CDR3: CASSLDQGPVTQYF
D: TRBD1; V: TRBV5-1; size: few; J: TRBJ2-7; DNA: TGCGCCAGCAGGGGAACAGGGGACGAGCAGTACTTC; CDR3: CASRGTGDEQYF
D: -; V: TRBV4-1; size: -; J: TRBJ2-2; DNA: TGCGCCAGCAGCCAACCAAGGGGGAACACCGGGGAGCTGTTTTTT; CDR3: CASSQPRGNTGELFF
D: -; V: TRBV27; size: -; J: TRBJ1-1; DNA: TGTGCCAGCAGTATCCCGGGGGGGACAGCTTTCTTT; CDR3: CASSIPGGTAFF